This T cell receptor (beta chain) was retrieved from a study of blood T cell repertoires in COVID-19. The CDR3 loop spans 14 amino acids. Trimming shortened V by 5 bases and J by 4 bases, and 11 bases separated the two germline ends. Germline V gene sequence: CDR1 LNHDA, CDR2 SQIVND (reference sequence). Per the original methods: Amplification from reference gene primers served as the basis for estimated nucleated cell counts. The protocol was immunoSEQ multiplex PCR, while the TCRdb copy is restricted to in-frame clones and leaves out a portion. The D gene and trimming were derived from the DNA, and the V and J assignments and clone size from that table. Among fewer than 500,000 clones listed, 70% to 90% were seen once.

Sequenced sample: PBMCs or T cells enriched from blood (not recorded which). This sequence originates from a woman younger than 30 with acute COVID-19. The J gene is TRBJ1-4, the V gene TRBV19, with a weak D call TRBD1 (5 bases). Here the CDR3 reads CASSQGRGNEKLFF. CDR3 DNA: TGTGCCAGTAGTCAGGGAAGAGGTAATGAAAAACTGTTTTTT.